The source of this T cell receptor beta chain is a study of tumor-infiltrating lymphocytes in primary liver carcinoma. Study-wide findings and caveats: Overlap between tumor regions exceeded overlap of tumor with adjacent tissue or blood. Tumor specimens were characterized by a significantly higher top-250-clone fraction than blood (p = 0.039).

This CDR3 has 14 amino acids. The V and J ends lost 4 bases and 2 bases respectively, with 10 bases between them. The germline gives CDR1 ENHRY, CDR2 SYGVKD. This clonotype was counted a single time. The antigen is unknown. This may arise from a read error, as a much more abundant clone is one base away. Starting from 500 ng of total RNA, TCR beta cDNA was produced with a primer in the constant region. Sequencing libraries for TCR beta derived from three nested multiplex PCR rounds that used slightly modified ARM-PCR. A C-beta reverse primer was combined with TRBV1-TRBV30 forward primers in the first two PCR rounds, and each round had roughly 11 cycles. TCRdb recomputed calls from the multiplex PCR reads with MiXCR, one row per CDR3 protein. The sample contains about 320,000 distinct CDR3 sequences, more than 55% of which appear only once. For blood RNA, unsorted whole blood served as the source, and germline DNA was extracted too.

The chain recombines TRBV10-3 with TRBJ2-3; D might be TRBD2 (6 bases). The sequenced sample consisted of peripheral blood. The TCR originated in a man between 40 and 49 years old with primary liver carcinoma and hepatitis B virus infection. In DNA form, the CDR3 reads TGTGCCATCAGTGCGGGAGAACACACAGATACGCAGTATTTT. Translation: CAISAGEHTDTQYF.